This paragraph reports one T cell receptor (beta chain). The target antigen is unknown. This sample is part of a study of CD8+ T cells in alopecia areata. Whole-study results and caveats: Among the cells sequenced in scalp samples are also the resident alphabeta T cells of normal skin.

The treatment here: oral pan-JAK inhibitor, 5-10 mg twice daily. After isolation, RNA underwent reverse transcription to generate cDNA as the sequencing template. Produced via immunoSEQ multiplex PCR; TCRdb's table is partial and in-frame only. Of 150,000 to 200,000 clones detected, about three fifths appear once; the ten largest clones hold 0.95% to 1.1%. Germline V gene lookup returns CDR1 MNHEY and CDR2 SVGAGI. This CDR3 has 13 residues. Trimming removed 7 bases from V and 9 bases from J, with 18 bases in between. This sequence joins TRBV6-5 and TRBJ1-1; possibly TRBD1 for D (6 bases). This clonotype was sampled from a human donor with alopecia areata. The source material was CD4+ T cells sorted from blood, sampled at week 24, from a patient treated with tofacitinib. The CDR3 protein is CASITPGATQAFF. The CDR3 DNA reads TGTGCCAGCATCACTCCAGGGGCAACGCAAGCTTTCTTT.